The clone carrying this T cell receptor beta chain has a single count. This entry is derived from a study of memory CD4+ T cells and cytomegalovirus serostatus. Using immunoSEQ multiplex PCR, the repertoire was profiled, and TCRdb retains in-frame clones only, with some absent. The sample contains some 26,000 clones, about 80% of which appear only once. Germline CDR1 SSHAT, CDR2 FNYEAQ (reference sequence). The CDR3 totals 9 residues. Single viable CD3+CD4+CD8-CD45RO+ cells were sorted as the memory CD4+ T cells. Positive selection with CD4 microbeads enriched total CD4+ T cells. What was sequenced was memory CD4+ T cells from blood. The TCR sequence derives from an adult in good health and CMV-seronegative. The rearrangement uses TRBV7-7 and TRBJ1-2; D is unresolved. CDR3 DNA: TGTGCTAGCCTTCATGGCTACACCTTC. Translation gives CASLHGYTF.